Each of the 21 T cell receptor beta chains below was sequenced from the same sample in a study of T cells in Graves' hyperthyroidism and ophthalmopathy. RNA transcripts provided the source from which TCR beta CDR3 regions were amplified. Primed by the HTBI set, a first-round RT-PCR was run on the TCR CDR3. TCRdb processed the multiplex PCR reads anew with MiXCR; each CDR3 protein has one entry. The sample lists 550,000 to 700,000 distinct CDR3 sequences; around 46% were seen once. The sequencing input was peripheral blood or thyroid tissue (not recorded which). The receptors derive from an adult woman with Graves' disease, either hyperthyroidism or ophthalmopathy (not recorded which).

This rearrangement joins TRBV29-1 to TRBJ2-7; D not resolved. The CDR3 is made up of 13 amino acids. V was shortened by 4 bases and J by 0 bases, with 10 bases between the two germline ends. Germline V CDR1 and CDR2: SQVTM, ANQGSEA. CDR3 in DNA: TGCAGCGTTGTAGGCGCGAACTCCTACGAGCAGTACTTC. Translated, it gives CSVVGANSYEQYF.

Comments on this clonotype: With a much larger clone just one base away, this may be a read error. CDR3 bases: TGTGCCAGCAGACCCACGGGACAGCCCAATCAGCCCCAGCATTTT. Translation: CASRPTGQPNQPQHF. This chain uses TRBV12-3 or TRBV12-4 with TRBJ1-5; 7 nucleotides line up with TRBD1. The CDR3 consists of 15 residues. V dropped 6 bases and J dropped 3; count of bases not matched to a gene: 8.

This clonotype has at least ten counts. V and J are TRBV5-1 and TRBJ2-7; D call uncertain. The germline CDR1 and CDR2 sequences are SGHRS and YFSETQ. The V end was cut by 0 bases, the J end by 7 bases, with 14 bases between. The CDR3 is 14 amino acids. CDR3 DNA sequence: TGCGCCAGCAGCTTGGCGGATGTCACGAGGGAGCAGTACTTC. It yields the protein CASSLADVTREQYF.

Many counts were recorded for this clonotype. The V gene is TRBV10-3, the J gene TRBJ2-7; D may be TRBD2 (6 bases). V was shortened by 0 bases and J by 7 bases, with 19 bases between the two germline ends. The CDR3 has 16 amino acids. Per germline, CDR1 ENHRY and CDR2 SYGVKD. CDR3 loop: CAISESGGVRGWEQYF. CDR3 DNA sequence: TGTGCCATCAGTGAGTCGGGGGGAGTTCGGGGATGGGAGCAGTACTTC.

About this clonotype itself: The CDR3 does not close with the conserved phenylalanine or tryptophan, likely indicating a read error. It is unclear where the CDR3 begins or ends on the DNA, so no DNA is shown, and the CDR3 is as TCRdb lists it. This chain connects TRBV9 to TRBJ2-3; the table names TRBD1, a call not compared with the DNA. Germline V gene sequence: CDR1 SGDLS, CDR2 YYNGEE. The CDR3 comprises 10 residues, both ends counted. The CDR3 loop is CASSARTGTY.

CDR3 in DNA: TGCAGCTCCTGGGACAGGGGGAACTATGGCTACACCTTC. Translating it yields CSSWDRGNYGYTF. This rearrangement joins TRBV29-1 to TRBJ1-2; TRBD1 agrees at 11 bases. CDR3 size: 13 residues. V shed 8 bases, J shed 2 bases, and the junction held 4 bases outside the gene matches. CDR1 is SQVTM, CDR2 ANQGSEA, per germline. Full variable domain (remainder filled in from reference TRBV29-1 and TRBJ1-2): SAVISQKPSRDICQRGTSLTIQCQVDSQVTMMFWYRQQPGQSLTLIATANQGSEATYESGFVIDKFPISRPNLTFSTLTVSNMSPEDSSIYLCSSWDRGNYGYTFGSGTRLTVV.

This clonotype was counted ten times or more. The chain is built from TRBV11-2 and TRBJ2-7; D is perhaps TRBD2 (5 bases). Trimming took off 2 bases at V and 6 bases at J, with 20 bases between the two ends. The CDR3 is 16 amino acids. CDR1 and CDR2 (germline): SGHAT, FQNNGV. DNA for the CDR3: TGTGCCAGCAGCTTATTCCGGGGTCTAAAGCTTGCCGAGCAGTACTTC. The encoded protein is CASSLFRGLKLAEQYF.

In its sample, this clonotype was seen many times. V gene TRBV10-3 combines with J gene TRBJ2-7; no clear D. The ends were cut back, 4 bases at V and 1 base at J, with 14 bases in the middle. The CDR3 sequence is 15 residues long. Germline V lookup: CDR1 ENHRY, CDR2 SYGVKD. CDR3 amino acids: CAISGKIIGSYEQYF. The CDR3 DNA reads TGTGCCATCAGTGGAAAGATTATCGGGTCCTACGAGCAGTACTTC.

The chain has TRBV10-2 and TRBJ1-1; D remains unclear. With 6 bases removed from V and 3 bases from J, the gap between germline ends came to 8 bases. The CDR3 loop spans 12 amino acids. Germline V gene sequence: CDR1 WSHSY, CDR2 SAAADI. The chain's CDR3 is CASSGRDTEAFF. CDR3 sequence (DNA): TGCGCCAGCAGCGGCCGGGACACTGAAGCTTTCTTT.

This clonotype was recorded many times. The chain employs TRBV4-1 and TRBJ2-7; D possibly corresponds to TRBD1 (6 bases). This CDR3 is built from 14 residues. Trimming shortened V by 3 bases and J by 13 bases, and 22 bases separated the two germline ends. Germline lookup yields CDR1 MGHRA and CDR2 YSYEKL. Written as DNA, the CDR3 is TGCGCCAGCAGCCATGGGACATATTCTACGGGCACCTACTTC. It is translated as CASSHGTYSTGTYF.

This clonotype was detected a few times. A read error may produce the germline difference seen at one junction end. The chain is built from TRBV5-4 and TRBJ2-7, with a possible D match to TRBD2 (6 bases). Germline V gene data show CDR1 as SGHNT and CDR2 as YYREEE (reference sequence). CDR3 length: 11 amino acids. CDR3 coding DNA: TGTGCCAGCACCGAGGATCAACGGGAGCACTTC. It is translated as CASTEDQREHF.

The chain carries TRBV24-1 and TRBJ2-7, with D unclear. Trimming pared 4 bases from V and 6 bases from J, leaving 9 bases between. CDR3 length: 12 residues. Germline assignment: CDR1 KGHDR and CDR2 SFDVKD. The CDR3 DNA follows: TGTGCCACCAGTGACGAAGGAACCGAGCAGTACTTC. Its translation: CATSDEGTEQYF.

This clonotype has ten or more counts. The chain couples TRBV5-5 to TRBJ2-5; D is uncertain. The CDR3 loop spans 13 amino acids. Germline V lookup: CDR1 SGHKS, CDR2 YYEKEE (reference sequence). Trimming removed 4 bases at V and 5 bases at J, with 12 bases between. CDR3 amino acids: CASSLDNPETQYF. CDR3 DNA: TGTGCCAGCAGCCTAGACAATCCGGAGACCCAGTACTTC.

The V and J genes are TRBV7-3 and TRBJ2-1; D is uncertain. Germline lookup yields CDR1 SGHTA and CDR2 FQGTGA. CDR3 length: 14 amino acids. V was pared by 5 bases and J by 6 bases, with 14 bases between. The CDR3 here is CASSVDPEFNEQFF. CDR3 sequence (DNA): TGTGCCAGCAGCGTAGATCCAGAGTTCAATGAGCAGTTCTTC.

The chain couples TRBV2 to TRBJ2-6; TRBD2 agrees at 8 bases. The ends lost 8 bases at V and 5 bases at J; junction bases unmatched: 8. CDR3 length: 15 residues. CDR1 and CDR2 (germline): SNHLY, FYNNEI. CDR3 sequence (DNA): TGTGCCAGCGGGGGCGGTAGCGGGAGGGCCAACGTCCTGACTTTC. It yields the protein CASGGGSGRANVLTF.

This clonotype was counted a few times. The chain combines TRBV28 with TRBJ2-7; the match to TRBD1 covers 11 bases. Germline-derived CDR1 and CDR2 are MDHEN and SYDVKM. The trim removed 6 bases at V and 3 bases at J, leaving 10 bases unmatched. CDR3 length equals 16 residues. CDR3 in DNA: TGTGCCAGCAGCGGGACAGGGGGAAAGCACGGCTACGAGCAGTACTTC. Translation gives CASSGTGGKHGYEQYF. Combining the CDR3 with reference TRBV28 and TRBJ2-7 gives the whole variable domain DVKVTQSSRYLVKRTGEKVFLECVQDMDHENMFWYRQDPGLGLRLIYFSYDVKMKEKGDIPEGYSVSREKKERFSLILESASTNQTSMYLCASSGTGGKHGYEQYFGPGTRLTVT.

This chain links TRBV5-1 with TRBJ2-2; 12 bases are a match to TRBD1. Trimming took 4 bases from V and 7 from J; bases not matched to a gene: 8. Germline loops: CDR1 SGHRS, CDR2 YFSETQ. This CDR3 spans 16 amino acids. CDR3 sequence: CASSLGTGGNGGELFF. The CDR3 bases are TGCGCCAGCAGCCTGGGGACAGGGGGCAATGGCGGGGAGCTGTTTTTT. The full variable domain, rest sourced from reference TRBV5-1 and TRBJ2-2, is KAGVTQTPRYLIKTRGQQVTLSCSPISGHRSVSWYQQTPGQGLQFLFEYFSETQRNKGNFPGRFSGRQFSNSRSEMNVSTLELGDSALYLCASSLGTGGNGGELFFGEGSRLTVL.

The chain carries TRBV2 and TRBJ2-7; 13 positions match TRBD2. The CDR3 has 15 amino acids. Germline CDR1 is SNHLY and CDR2 is FYNNEI. V trimming: 7 bases; J trimming: 4 bases; junction bases outside the gene matches: 7. CDR3 bases: TGTGCCAGCACTTTAGGACTAGCGGGAGTGTACGAGCAGTACTTC. This codes for CASTLGLAGVYEQYF.

Points on this clonotype: The conserved final phenylalanine or tryptophan is absent from the CDR3, which likely points to a read error. The chain combines TRBV7-6 with TRBJ2-3; 9 bases are shared with TRBD2. V shed 5 bases and J 2 bases; nucleotides not matched to a gene: 8. The length of the CDR3 is 16 residues. Germline assignment: CDR1 SGHVS and CDR2 FNYEAQ. The DNA of the CDR3 is TGTGCCAGCAGCGCTCTTGGACTAGCGATCACAGATACGCAGTATCTT. Its protein product is CASSALGLAITDTQYL.

The chain uses TRBV10-3 and TRBJ1-6, with 8 bases that match TRBD1. Trimming cost V 2 bases and J 8 bases; bases outside gene matches: 2. The germline V gene encodes CDR1 ENHRY and CDR2 SYGVKD. There are 14 residues in the CDR3. DNA of the CDR3: TGTGCCATCAGTGAGGACAGGGGATATTCACCCCTCCACTTT. Protein sequence: CAISEDRGYSPLHF.

This chain connects TRBV2 to TRBJ2-7; TRBD1 aligns across 7 bases. Unmatched junction bases numbered 12, after V lost 8 bases and J lost 5 bases. The length of the CDR3 is 14 residues. The germline V gene encodes CDR1 SNHLY and CDR2 FYNNEI. CDR3 DNA sequence: TGTGCCAGCGGAAACAGGGGATTGGGCCACGAGCAGTACTTC. Its protein product is CASGNRGLGHEQYF.